The entry below gives a single T cell receptor (beta chain) sequence along with its context. Its antigen is unidentified. This specimen belongs to a study of T cell repertoires in cytomegalovirus infection. Study conclusions and caveats: CMV carriers having the relevant HLA were flagged by cumulative public TCR beta family frequency.

Via MiXCR, TCRdb re-called the reads, giving one row per CDR3 protein. This table has 700,000 to 850,000 distinct CDR3 sequences, 30% to 35% appearing once. V lost 3 bases and J lost 8; bases outside the gene matches: 14. Germline CDR1 reads SEHNR; CDR2 reads FQNEAQ (reference sequence). This CDR3 has 17 residues. This receptor was identified in a human donor in good health (CMV status not recorded). Some clones in this sample may be carry-over from other donors' samples. The V call is TRBV7-9, the J call TRBJ1-4; 8 bases agree with TRBD1. This material consisted of cultured CD8+ T cells from PBMCs, taken from culture after CMV antigen stimulation. CDR3 residues: CASSFSLRTGTREKLFF. The DNA of the CDR3 is TGTGCCAGCAGCTTTAGCCTCCGGACAGGGACGAGGGAAAAACTGTTTTTT.